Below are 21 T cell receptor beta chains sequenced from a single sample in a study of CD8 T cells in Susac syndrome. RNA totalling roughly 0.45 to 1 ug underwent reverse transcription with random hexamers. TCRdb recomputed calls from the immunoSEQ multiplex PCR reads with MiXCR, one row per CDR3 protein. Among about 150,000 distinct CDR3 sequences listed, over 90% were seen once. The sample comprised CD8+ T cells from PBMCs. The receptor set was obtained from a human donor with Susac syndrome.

The CDR3 protein is CATSVVESTDTQYF. CDR3 in DNA: TGTGCCACCAGTGTTGTAGAGAGCACAGATACGCAGTATTTT. This chain links TRBV24-1 with TRBJ2-3, with D unclear. Germline V lookup: CDR1 KGHDR, CDR2 SFDVKD. The CDR3 contains 14 residues. Trimming pared 5 bases from V and 0 bases from J, leaving 8 bases between.

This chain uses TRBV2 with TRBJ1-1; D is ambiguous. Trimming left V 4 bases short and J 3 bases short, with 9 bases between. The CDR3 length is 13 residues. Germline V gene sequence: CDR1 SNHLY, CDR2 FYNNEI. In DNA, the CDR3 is TGTGCCAGCAGTGCTTCAGGCTACACTGAAGCTTTCTTT. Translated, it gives CASSASGYTEAFF.

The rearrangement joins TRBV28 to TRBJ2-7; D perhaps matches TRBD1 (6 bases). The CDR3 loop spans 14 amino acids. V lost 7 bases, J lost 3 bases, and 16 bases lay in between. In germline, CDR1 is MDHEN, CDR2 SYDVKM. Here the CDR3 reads CASNLDSYIYEQYF. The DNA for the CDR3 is TGTGCCAGCAATCTGGACAGCTATATCTACGAGCAGTACTTC.

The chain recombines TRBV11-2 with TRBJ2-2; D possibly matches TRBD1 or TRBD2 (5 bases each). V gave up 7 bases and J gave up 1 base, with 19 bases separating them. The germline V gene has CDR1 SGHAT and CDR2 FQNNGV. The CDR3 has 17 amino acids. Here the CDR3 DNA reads TGTGCCAGCATCCTCCTCGGGGCCCGGATGAACACCGGGGAGCTGTTTTTT. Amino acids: CASILLGARMNTGELFF.

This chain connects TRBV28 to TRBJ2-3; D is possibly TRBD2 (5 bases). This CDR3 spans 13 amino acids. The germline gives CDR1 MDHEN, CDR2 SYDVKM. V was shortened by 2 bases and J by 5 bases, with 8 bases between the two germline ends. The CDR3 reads CASSLPEGDTQYF. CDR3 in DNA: TGTGCCAGCAGTTTACCAGAGGGAGATACGCAGTATTTT.

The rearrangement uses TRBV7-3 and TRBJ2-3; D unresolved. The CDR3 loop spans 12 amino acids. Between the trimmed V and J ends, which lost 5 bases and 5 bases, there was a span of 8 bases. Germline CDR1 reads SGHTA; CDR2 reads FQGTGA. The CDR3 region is CASSLELDTQYF. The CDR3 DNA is TGTGCCAGCAGCCTAGAACTAGATACGCAGTATTTT.

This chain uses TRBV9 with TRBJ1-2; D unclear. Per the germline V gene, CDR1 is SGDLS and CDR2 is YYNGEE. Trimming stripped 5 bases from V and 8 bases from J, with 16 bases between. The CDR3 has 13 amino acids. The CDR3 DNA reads TGTGCCAGCAGGGATACATTGAATAGGGGCTACACCTTC. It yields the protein CASRDTLNRGYTF.

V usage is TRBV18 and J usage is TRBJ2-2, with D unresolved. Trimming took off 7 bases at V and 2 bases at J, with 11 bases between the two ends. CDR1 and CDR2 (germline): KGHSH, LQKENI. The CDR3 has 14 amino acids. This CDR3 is CASFTLTNTGELFF. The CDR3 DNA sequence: TGTGCCAGCTTCACCCTAACCAACACCGGGGAGCTGTTTTTT.

In DNA, the CDR3 is TGTGCCAGCAGTTTAGTCGGACAGCTCACAGATACGCAGTATTTT. It is translated as CASSLVGQLTDTQYF. The chain employs TRBV27 and TRBJ2-3; a possible D gene is TRBD1 (6 bases). CDR3 size: 15 residues. V lost 2 bases and J lost 2, with 11 bases in between. Germline loops: CDR1 MNHEY, CDR2 SMNVEV (reference sequence).

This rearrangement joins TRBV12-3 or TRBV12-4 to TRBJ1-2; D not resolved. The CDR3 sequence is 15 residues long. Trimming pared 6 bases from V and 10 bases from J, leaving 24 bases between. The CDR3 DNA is TGTGCCAGCAGGAATCGAGGCGCGGCCGGAGGTGACTACACCTTC. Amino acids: CASRNRGAAGGDYTF.

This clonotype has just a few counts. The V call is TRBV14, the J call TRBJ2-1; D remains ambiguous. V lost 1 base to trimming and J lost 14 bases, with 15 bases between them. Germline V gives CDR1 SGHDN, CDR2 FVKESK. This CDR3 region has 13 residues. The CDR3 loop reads CASSQGSLLGKFF. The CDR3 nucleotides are TGTGCCAGCAGCCAAGGGTCCCTTTTGGGGAAGTTCTTC.

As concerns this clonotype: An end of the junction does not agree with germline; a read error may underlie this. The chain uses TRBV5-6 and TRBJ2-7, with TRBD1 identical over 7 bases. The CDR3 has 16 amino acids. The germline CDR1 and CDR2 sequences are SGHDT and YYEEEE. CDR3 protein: CASILGAGQAAYEQYF. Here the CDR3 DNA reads TGTGCCAGCATCTTGGGCGCTGGACAGGCGGCCTACGAGCAGTACTTC.

In nucleotides, the CDR3 is TGTGCCAGCAGTTTGGGGGACTACAATGAGCAGTTCTTC. It encodes CASSLGDYNEQFF. The genes are TRBV12-3 or TRBV12-4 and TRBJ2-1; D is tentatively TRBD1 or TRBD2 (5 bases each). The germline V and J ends were trimmed by 3 bases and 3 bases, with 6 bases remaining between them. The CDR3 has 13 residues.

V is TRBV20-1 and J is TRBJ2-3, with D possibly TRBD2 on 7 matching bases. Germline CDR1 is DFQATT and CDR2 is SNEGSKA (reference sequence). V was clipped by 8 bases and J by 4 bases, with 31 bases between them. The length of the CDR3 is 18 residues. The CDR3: CSIPRGLAESLYPDTQYF. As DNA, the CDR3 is TGCAGTATTCCACGGGGGCTAGCGGAATCCTTGTACCCAGATACGCAGTATTTT.

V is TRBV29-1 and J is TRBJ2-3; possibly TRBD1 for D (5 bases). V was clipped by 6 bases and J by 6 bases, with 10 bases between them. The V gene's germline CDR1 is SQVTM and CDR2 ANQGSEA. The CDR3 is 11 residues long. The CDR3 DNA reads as TGCAGCGTAATCCCAGGGGATACGCAGTATTTT. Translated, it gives CSVIPGDTQYF.

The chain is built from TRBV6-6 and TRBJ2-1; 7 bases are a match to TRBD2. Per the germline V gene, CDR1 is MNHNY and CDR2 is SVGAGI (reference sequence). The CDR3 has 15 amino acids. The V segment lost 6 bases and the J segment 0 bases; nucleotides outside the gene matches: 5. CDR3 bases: TGTGCCAGCAGCCCGGGACTACCCTCCTACAATGAGCAGTTCTTC. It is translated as CASSPGLPSYNEQFF.

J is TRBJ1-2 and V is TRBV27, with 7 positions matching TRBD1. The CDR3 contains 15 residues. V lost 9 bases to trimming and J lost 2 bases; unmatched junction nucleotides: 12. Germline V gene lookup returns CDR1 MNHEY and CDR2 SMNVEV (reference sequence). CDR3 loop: CASSPTGAGNYGYTF. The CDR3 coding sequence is TGTGCCAGTTCCCCTACAGGGGCAGGGAACTATGGCTACACCTTC.

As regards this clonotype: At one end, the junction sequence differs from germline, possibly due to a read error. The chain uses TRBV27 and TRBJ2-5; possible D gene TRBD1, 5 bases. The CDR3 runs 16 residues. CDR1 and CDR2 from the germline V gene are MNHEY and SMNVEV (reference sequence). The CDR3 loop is CASSLYTGDNQETQYF. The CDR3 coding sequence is TGTGCCAGCAGTTTATACACAGGCGACAACCAGGAGACCCAGTACTTC.

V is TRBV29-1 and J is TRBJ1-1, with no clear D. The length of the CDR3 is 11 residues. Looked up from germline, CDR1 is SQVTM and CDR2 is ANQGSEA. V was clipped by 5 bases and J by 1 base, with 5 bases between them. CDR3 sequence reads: CSVTENTEAFF. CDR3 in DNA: TGCAGCGTTACAGAGAACACTGAAGCTTTCTTT. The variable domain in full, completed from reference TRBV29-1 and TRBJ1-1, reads SAVISQKPSRDICQRGTSLTIQCQVDSQVTMMFWYRQQPGQSLTLIATANQGSEATYESGFVIDKFPISRPNLTFSTLTVSNMSPEDSSIYLCSVTENTEAFFGQGTRLTVV.

The CDR3 DNA reads as TGTGCCAGCAGCAGACAGATGAACACTGAAGCTTTCTTT. Translated: CASSRQMNTEAFF. The chain employs TRBV12-3 or TRBV12-4 and TRBJ1-1, with a possible D match to TRBD1 (5 bases). Deletions cut 6 bases from V and 0 bases from J, with 8 bases between. CDR3 length: 13 amino acids.

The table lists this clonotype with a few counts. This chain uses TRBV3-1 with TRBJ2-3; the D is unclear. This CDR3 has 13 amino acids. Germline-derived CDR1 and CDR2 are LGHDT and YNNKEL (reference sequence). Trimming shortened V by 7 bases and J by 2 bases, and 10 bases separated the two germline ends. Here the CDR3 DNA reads TGTGCCAGCATTGGTCACGACACAGATACGCAGTATTTT. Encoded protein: CASIGHDTDTQYF.